The 10 T cell receptor beta chains given below trace back to one sample, sequenced in a study of long-term antiretroviral therapy in people with HIV. The authors ran the immunoSEQ assay, v3.0, at survey level. The protocol was immunoSEQ multiplex PCR, while the TCRdb copy is restricted to in-frame clones and leaves out a portion. The sample carries about 24,000 clones, roughly 86% recorded once. The sample was unsorted PBMCs, taken 1.8 years before starting antiretroviral therapy. These receptor sequences come from a man aged 45-60 years with HIV.

The V gene is TRBV18, the J gene TRBJ1-4, with D perhaps matching TRBD1 (5 bases). Trimming took 6 bases from V and 7 from J, leaving 15 bases between them. Germline V CDR1 and CDR2: KGHSH, LQKENI. The CDR3 is made up of 14 amino acids. The CDR3 spells CASSNGGVREKLFF. CDR3 bases: TGTGCCAGCTCCAACGGGGGGGTACGTGAAAAACTGTTTTTT.

V is TRBV7-2 and J is TRBJ1-5; 9 bases align to TRBD1. The V and J ends lost 6 bases and 7 bases, in that order; junction bases with no gene match: 13. Germline CDR1 and CDR2: SGHTA and FQGNSA. The CDR3 is 16 amino acids. The CDR3 is CASSLTGTGGRQPQHF. The CDR3 DNA follows: TGTGCCAGCAGTTTAACCGGTACAGGGGGCAGGCAGCCCCAGCATTTT. The complete variable domain, with remaining parts taken from reference TRBV7-2 and TRBJ1-5, reads GAGVSQSPSNKVTEKGKDVELRCDPISGHTALYWYRQSLGQGLEFLIYFQGNSAPDKSGLPSDRFSAERTGGSVSTLTIQRTQQEDSAVYLCASSLTGTGGRQPQHFGDGTRLSIL.

This chain connects TRBV10-2 to TRBJ2-5; unclear D gene. Trimming cost V 3 bases and J 4 bases, with 3 bases left between them. The germline gives CDR1 WSHSY, CDR2 SAAADI. The CDR3 loop spans 11 amino acids. In DNA, the CDR3 is TGCGCCAGCAGTGAATTAGAGACCCAGTACTTC. Protein sequence: CASSELETQYF.

The V gene is TRBV6-6, the J gene TRBJ2-5; 8 bases are shared with TRBD2. Germline CDR1 reads MNHNY; CDR2 reads SVGAGI (reference sequence). The CDR3 covers 15 residues. V was pared by 2 bases and J by 4 bases, with 6 bases of the junction left unmatched. The CDR3: CASSYGDSGIETQYF. In DNA form, the CDR3 reads TGTGCCAGCAGTTACGGCGATAGCGGGATAGAGACCCAGTACTTC.

The V call is TRBV4-2, the J call TRBJ2-3; perhaps TRBD1 as D (5 bases). This CDR3 has 13 amino acids. Germline CDR1 and CDR2: LGHNA and YNFKEQ. Trimming shortened V by 3 bases and J by 5 bases, and 9 bases separated the two germline ends. CDR3 coding DNA: TGTGCCAGCAGCCAGGGGCATGAAGATACGCAGTATTTT. Its protein product is CASSQGHEDTQYF.

Only one count was recorded for this clone. This chain uses TRBV4-1 with TRBJ2-5; the match to TRBD1 covers 9 bases. The CDR3 has 15 residues. Germline-derived CDR1 and CDR2 are MGHRA and YSYEKL. V lost 4 bases and J lost 6; bases outside the gene matches: 9. CDR3 sequence reads: CASSPGTGFQQTQYF. The CDR3, as DNA: TGCGCCAGCAGCCCTGGGACAGGGTTCCAGCAGACCCAGTACTTC.

The chain carries TRBV7-9 and TRBJ2-1; the D is unclear. Germline V CDR1 and CDR2: SEHNR, FQNEAQ (reference sequence). There are 13 residues in the CDR3. Deletions cut 2 bases from V and 7 bases from J, with 9 bases between. The CDR3, as DNA: TGTGCCAGCAGCTTAACTCAAGTGAATGAGCAGTTCTTC. This sequence encodes CASSLTQVNEQFF.

The CDR3 DNA reads TGTGCCAGCTCGGGGGGGTTCACCGGGGAGCTGTTTTTT. Protein sequence: CASSGGFTGELFF. This chain joins TRBV11-3 and TRBJ2-2; 8 bases fit TRBD2. This CDR3 contains 13 residues. The germline CDR1 and CDR2 sequences are SGHNT and YENEEA. The J segment lost 4 bases and the V segment lost 8 bases, leaving 3 bases of the junction unmatched.

V and J are TRBV18 and TRBJ2-7; the D gene is possibly TRBD2 (6 bases). The CDR3 extends over 16 amino acids. From germline, CDR1 is KGHSH and CDR2 LQKENI. Trimming pared 3 bases from V and 7 bases from J, leaving 22 bases between. The CDR3 DNA reads TGTGCCAGCTCACCGCGCGGCGCGGGGTTGGACTGGGAGCAGTACTTC. This gives the protein CASSPRGAGLDWEQYF.

The V gene is TRBV18, the J gene TRBJ2-5, with D hard to call. The V gene lost 5 bases and the J gene lost 0 bases, with 7 bases spanning the gap. Germline assignment: CDR1 KGHSH and CDR2 LQKENI. CDR3 length: 13 amino acids. The CDR3 DNA reads TGTGCCAGCTCAGGGCAGTACCAAGAGACCCAGTACTTC. This translates into CASSGQYQETQYF.